The present T cell receptor (beta chain) was sequenced within a study of shared clonotypes between healthy human individuals. Overall study: The study used three CD4 naive, three CD4 memory, two CD8 naive and one CD8 memory plate per donor. Study-wide results and limits: Donors were few, which limited the genetic and exposure-history diversity represented. The study generally estimated greater richness for naive than memory subsets.

Germline V gene lookup returns CDR1 SGHRS and CDR2 YFSETQ. V lost 0 bases, J lost 2 bases, and 2 bases lay in between. The CDR3 covers 12 residues. Some clones are missing from TCRdb's copy, which holds only in-frame ones; the method was immunoSEQ multiplex PCR. The sample carries about 1.1 million clones, about 80% recorded once. About this clone: What it binds is unknown. The same CDR3 is also encoded by other DNA sequences in this sample.

The TCR comes from a man aged 18 to 30 in good health. Some clones in this sample may be carry-over from other donors' samples. The sequencing sample was made of memory CD4+ T cells from PBMCs. As for subset: CD45RA-negative fraction. This chain joins TRBV5-1 and TRBJ2-5; D gene uncertain. The CDR3 DNA follows: TGCGCCAGCAGCTTGGTTCAAGAGACCCAGTACTTC. Its protein product is CASSLVQETQYF.